The 19 T cell receptor beta chains listed next were all sequenced from one sample in a study of T-cell reconstitution after alpha-beta-depleted transplantation in children. Unique molecular identifiers tagged the TCRbeta library. TCRdb re-called the PCR reads with MiXCR, one entry per CDR3 protein. The sample has around 400,000 distinct CDR3 sequences; 20% are singletons. The sequencing here drew on PBMCs from the stem cell graft donor, taken from the stem cell graft. The source is a human donor who donated a stem cell graft to a child with acute myeloid leukemia.

The rearrangement uses TRBV12-3 or TRBV12-4 and TRBJ2-1; TRBD1 might be the D (6 bases). This CDR3 has 15 amino acids. V gave up 3 bases and J gave up 5 bases, with 14 bases separating them. Here the CDR3 reads CASSLGDTINNEQFF. CDR3 DNA: TGTGCCAGCAGTTTGGGGGACACAATAAACAATGAGCAGTTCTTC.

The table lists this clonotype with many counts. This chain connects TRBV2 to TRBJ2-7; no definite D call. V dropped 8 bases and J dropped 2 bases, with 10 bases sitting between them. The CDR3 totals 12 residues. Germline assignment: CDR1 SNHLY and CDR2 FYNNEI. The CDR3 spells CASLAETYEQYF. The CDR3, as DNA: TGTGCCAGCTTGGCGGAGACCTACGAGCAGTACTTC.

This chain joins TRBV29-1 and TRBJ2-7; D possibly corresponds to TRBD1 (6 bases). V lost 4 bases and J 6 bases, leaving 13 bases between the germline ends. Germline V CDR1 and CDR2: SQVTM, ANQGSEA. This CDR3 comprises 12 residues. CDR3 sequence: CSVVGTLGEQYF. For the CDR3, the DNA is TGCAGCGTTGTTGGGACACTAGGCGAGCAGTACTTC.

The chain couples TRBV5-1 to TRBJ2-7; a possible D gene is TRBD2 (5 bases). V lost 3 bases, J lost 3 bases, and 16 bases lay in between. Looked up from germline, CDR1 is SGHRS and CDR2 is YFSETQ. CDR3 length: 15 amino acids. CDR3 bases: TGCGCCAGCAGCTCCCTTGACTACGTGGACTACGAGCAGTACTTC. Its protein is CASSSLDYVDYEQYF.

This clonotype appeared a few times. This rearrangement joins TRBV7-9 to TRBJ1-1, with D tentatively TRBD1 (5 bases). Trimming removed 1 base at V and 10 bases at J, with 16 bases between. The CDR3 extends over 14 amino acids. Germline V gene lookup returns CDR1 SEHNR and CDR2 FQNEAQ (reference sequence). The CDR3 DNA sequence: TGTGCCAGCAGCTTAGAAGGGACCACCGGGAGAGCTTTCTTT. This sequence encodes CASSLEGTTGRAFF.

V and J are TRBV11-2 and TRBJ2-1; D is perhaps TRBD2 (5 bases). From germline, CDR1 is SGHAT and CDR2 FQNNGV. V was clipped by 2 bases and J by 4 bases, with 21 bases between them. The CDR3 spans 18 residues. CDR3 coding DNA: TGTGCCAGCAGCTTAAATAGTGAAGCGGCCAACGGGTACAATGAGCAGTTCTTC. Protein product: CASSLNSEAANGYNEQFF.

This chain connects TRBV5-1 to TRBJ2-1; 7 bases align to TRBD2. Germline-derived CDR1 and CDR2 are SGHRS and YFSETQ. The trim removed 0 bases at V and 6 bases at J, leaving 9 bases unmatched. The CDR3 runs 16 residues. CDR3 region: CASSLDGGSLLNEQFF. The CDR3 bases are TGCGCCAGCAGCTTGGATGGCGGGAGCCTCCTCAATGAGCAGTTCTTC.

V usage is TRBV24-1 and J usage is TRBJ2-3, with D possibly TRBD2 on 6 matching bases. The CDR3 sequence is 16 residues long. Germline assignment: CDR1 KGHDR and CDR2 SFDVKD. The V end was cut by 4 bases, the J end by 0 bases, with 13 bases between. DNA for the CDR3: TGTGCCACCAGTGACGGAGGGCTAACTAGCACAGATACGCAGTATTTT. It specifies CATSDGGLTSTDTQYF.

This clonotype occurred many times. This chain connects TRBV7-9 to TRBJ2-3; D ambiguous. Trimming left V 5 bases short and J 2 bases short, with 5 bases between. Germline lookup yields CDR1 SEHNR and CDR2 FQNEAQ (reference sequence). This CDR3 is 12 amino acids long. The CDR3 DNA reads as TGTGCCAGCAGCACACTCACAGATACGCAGTATTTT. Translation gives CASSTLTDTQYF. Complete variable domain (other parts from reference TRBV7-9 and TRBJ2-3): DTGVSQNPRHKITKRGQNVTFRCDPISEHNRLYWYRQTLGQGPEFLTYFQNEAQLEKSRLLSDRFSAERPKGSFSTLEIQRTEQGDSAMYLCASSTLTDTQYFGPGTRLTVL.

This clonotype occurred a few times. The rearrangement joins TRBV12-3 or TRBV12-4 to TRBJ1-3; D is unclear. This CDR3 contains 14 residues. Trimming removed 3 bases at V and 5 bases at J, with 11 bases between. This CDR3 is CASSLSTERNTIYF. The CDR3 DNA reads TGTGCCAGCAGTTTGTCCACGGAAAGAAACACCATATATTTT.

This clonotype was observed at least ten times. V is TRBV29-1 and J is TRBJ2-1; D possibly corresponds to TRBD1 (6 bases). The CDR3 totals 14 residues. The V gene's germline CDR1 is SQVTM and CDR2 ANQGSEA. Trimming removed 5 bases at V and 5 bases at J, with 16 bases between. The CDR3 here is CSVLPTGTNNEQFF. CDR3 DNA sequence: TGCAGCGTTCTCCCCACAGGGACGAACAATGAGCAGTTCTTC.

This clonotype was observed a few times. The genes are TRBV20-1 and TRBJ2-2; 10 nucleotides agree with TRBD2. Germline CDR1 and CDR2: DFQATT and SNEGSKA (reference sequence). V lost 0 bases and J lost 1; bases outside the gene matches: 5. The length of the CDR3 is 17 residues. The CDR3 coding sequence is TGCAGTGCTAGAGATCGGCTAGCGGGAGTGAACACCGGGGAGCTGTTTTTT. This codes for CSARDRLAGVNTGELFF.

This clonotype was found a few times. The V and J genes are TRBV12-3 or TRBV12-4 and TRBJ2-2; 10 bases are a match to TRBD2. The CDR3 spans 16 residues. J was trimmed by 6 bases and V by 3 bases; bases with no gene match: 7. CDR3 sequence (DNA): TGTGCCAGCAGTTTTCGCCTAGCGGGAGATTCCGGGGAGCTGTTTTTT. Its protein is CASSFRLAGDSGELFF.

This chain uses TRBV20-1 with TRBJ2-7; perhaps TRBD1 as D (5 bases). The V end lost 3 bases, the J end lost 3 bases, and 9 bases lay between the germline ends. The germline gives CDR1 DFQATT, CDR2 SNEGSKA (reference sequence). CDR3 size: 12 residues. CDR3 loop: CSASAGLYEQYF. The CDR3 coding sequence is TGCAGTGCTAGCGCAGGGCTCTACGAGCAGTACTTC.

This rearrangement joins TRBV12-3 or TRBV12-4 to TRBJ1-1, with D possibly matching TRBD1 (6 bases). The V end lost 5 bases, the J end lost 4 bases, and 14 bases lay between the germline ends. The CDR3 extends over 14 amino acids. CDR3 sequence: CASSRNRVSTEAFF. The CDR3 coding sequence is TGTGCCAGCAGTCGCAACAGGGTAAGCACTGAAGCTTTCTTT.

This clonotype has only a few counts. This rearrangement joins TRBV10-3 to TRBJ2-2, with 7 bases lining up with TRBD2. CDR3 length: 12 residues. Germline-derived CDR1 and CDR2 are ENHRY and SYGVKD. After removal of 7 bases from V and 10 bases from J, the junction contained 6 bases not matched to a gene. DNA of the CDR3: TGTGCCATCACCCTAAAGCGGGAGGAGCTGTTTTTT. Protein product: CAITLKREELFF.

This clonotype was detected only once. The chain carries TRBV15 and TRBJ2-7; D unclear. This CDR3 comprises 16 residues. CDR1 is LNHNV, CDR2 YYDKDF, per germline (reference sequence). The V and J ends lost 1 base and 2 bases respectively, with 15 bases between them. In nucleotides, the CDR3 is TGTGCCACCAGCAGAGGCCCGCCAGGACGAACCTACGAGCAGTACTTC. It specifies CATSRGPPGRTYEQYF.

This clonotype was counted at least ten times. This chain links TRBV28 with TRBJ2-7; the D gene is possibly TRBD1 (5 bases). The CDR3 is 15 amino acids. Trimming took off 3 bases at V and 6 bases at J, with 18 bases between the two ends. Germline loops: CDR1 MDHEN, CDR2 SYDVKM. CDR3 DNA: TGTGCCAGCAGTTTGGGTTCTCAGGGCCCTATCGAGCAGTACTTC. This translates into CASSLGSQGPIEQYF.

The chain uses TRBV12-3 or TRBV12-4 and TRBJ2-1; 9 bases are shared with TRBD1. V lost 3 bases and J lost 7; bases outside the gene matches: 13. The CDR3 sequence is 17 residues long. This CDR3 reads CASSFFSGTGRRNEQFF. The CDR3 DNA is TGTGCCAGCAGTTTCTTTTCGGGGACAGGGAGAAGAAATGAGCAGTTCTTC.